This passage covers 27 T cell receptor beta chains from one sample sequenced in a study of CD8+ T cells in alopecia areata. Indicated treatment: oral pan-JAK inhibitor, 5-10 mg twice daily. RNA extraction was followed by reverse transcription into cDNA, which acted as the sequencing template. Assay: immunoSEQ multiplex PCR; the TCRdb copy retains only in-frame clones and omits some. The table has about 200,000 clones, 35% to 45% seen once. This material consisted of CD4+ T cells sorted from blood, taken at approximately week 30, from a patient treated with tofacitinib. The receptors here all came from a human donor with alopecia areata.

The chain joins TRBV2 to TRBJ2-1; D remains ambiguous. The ends were cut back, 5 bases at V and 2 bases at J, with 13 bases in the middle. This CDR3 has 15 amino acids. Germline values: CDR1 SNHLY, CDR2 FYNNEI. The CDR3 spells CASSRAALPYNEQFF. The CDR3 DNA is TGTGCCAGCAGTAGGGCGGCCCTCCCCTACAATGAGCAGTTCTTC.

This clone appeared many times. The chain combines TRBV4-2 with TRBJ2-7; TRBD2 aligns across 8 bases. CDR3 length equals 16 residues. CDR1 LGHNA and CDR2 YNFKEQ come from the germline V gene. The trim removed 4 bases at V and 1 base at J, leaving 9 bases unmatched. CDR3 protein: CASSPSEASGSYEQYF. The CDR3 region has the DNA TGTGCCAGCAGCCCCTCGGAAGCTAGCGGGTCCTACGAGCAGTACTTC.

This chain connects TRBV7-9 to TRBJ2-6; D might be TRBD1 (5 bases). This CDR3 is 19 amino acids long. Germline V gives CDR1 SEHNR, CDR2 FQNEAQ (reference sequence). The germline V and J ends were trimmed by 2 bases and 3 bases, with 20 bases remaining between them. The CDR3 loop reads CASSLIQGYELSGANVLTF. The CDR3 DNA reads as TGTGCCAGCAGCTTAATCCAGGGCTATGAGTTGAGTGGGGCCAACGTCCTGACTTTC. Using reference TRBV7-9 and TRBJ2-6 for the parts outside the CDR3, the full variable domain is DTGVSQNPRHKITKRGQNVTFRCDPISEHNRLYWYRQTLGQGPEFLTYFQNEAQLEKSRLLSDRFSAERPKGSFSTLEIQRTEQGDSAMYLCASSLIQGYELSGANVLTFGAGSRLTVL.

This clone occurred a few times. The chain is built from TRBV4-2 and TRBJ2-3; unclear D gene. The CDR3 is 12 residues long. Between the trimmed V and J ends, which lost 7 bases and 3 bases, there was a span of 8 bases. Germline V gene lookup returns CDR1 LGHNA and CDR2 YNFKEQ. The CDR3 DNA follows: TGTGCCAGCACCTCTGTGACAGATACGCAGTATTTT. It encodes CASTSVTDTQYF.

The gene calls are TRBV6-1 and TRBJ1-5; D uncertain. This CDR3 contains 13 residues. V lost 4 bases, J lost 5 bases, and 9 bases lay in between. Germline V gives CDR1 MNHNS, CDR2 SASEGT. CDR3 nucleotide sequence: TGTGCCAGCAGTGTGGTCGAAGATCAGCCCCAGCATTTT. This codes for CASSVVEDQPQHF.

This clone came up a few times. The chain couples TRBV30 to TRBJ2-3; 7 nucleotides agree with TRBD2. The J segment lost 2 bases and the V segment lost 5 bases, leaving 1 base of the junction unmatched. Per the germline V gene, CDR1 is GTSNPN and CDR2 is SVGIG (reference sequence). This CDR3 has 12 amino acids. The chain's CDR3 is CAWGLVTDTQYF. In DNA form, the CDR3 reads TGTGCCTGGGGACTAGTCACAGATACGCAGTATTTT.

The V and J genes are TRBV27 and TRBJ1-5, with 7 bases that match TRBD1. This CDR3 has 16 amino acids. In germline, CDR1 is MNHEY, CDR2 SMNVEV (reference sequence). J was trimmed by 0 bases and V by 5 bases; bases with no gene match: 7. The DNA of the CDR3 is TGTGCCAGCAGTCTAAGACAGGGCAATAGCAATCAGCCCCAGCATTTT. Encoded protein: CASSLRQGNSNQPQHF.

J is TRBJ2-5 and V is TRBV5-1; D call uncertain. The CDR3 is made up of 13 amino acids. CDR1 and CDR2 from the germline V gene are SGHRS and YFSETQ. With 2 bases removed from V and 2 bases from J, the gap between germline ends came to 7 bases. The CDR3 reads CASSFSRQETQYF. The CDR3, as DNA: TGCGCCAGCAGCTTTAGCAGGCAAGAGACCCAGTACTTC.

In the case of this clone: Other DNA sequences from this sample encode an identical CDR3 as well. The chain recombines TRBV18 with TRBJ1-5; the D gene is possibly TRBD1 (5 bases). Trimming took off 2 bases at V and 5 bases at J, with 7 bases between the two ends. Germline assignment: CDR1 KGHSH and CDR2 LQKENI. The CDR3 length is 13 residues. In DNA form, the CDR3 reads TGTGCCAGCTCACCAGGGACGGATCAGCCCCAGCATTTT. Translating gives CASSPGTDQPQHF.

This clone has just a few counts. The chain recombines TRBV29-1 with TRBJ1-2; TRBD1 agrees at 7 bases. The germline CDR1 and CDR2 sequences are SQVTM and ANQGSEA. Trimming at V came to 7 bases and at J to 4 bases, leaving 3 bases not matched to a gene. The CDR3 has 11 amino acids. CDR3 DNA sequence: TGCAGCGCGCAGGGGGGCTATGGCTACACCTTC. Its translation is CSAQGGYGYTF.

The chain carries TRBV2 and TRBJ2-1; the D is unclear. CDR1 SNHLY and CDR2 FYNNEI come from the germline V gene. The CDR3 totals 18 residues. The V and J ends lost 0 bases and 0 bases respectively, with 15 bases between them. The CDR3 loop is CASSEAIKGFYSYNEQFF. CDR3 coding DNA: TGTGCCAGCAGTGAAGCGATAAAGGGATTCTACTCCTACAATGAGCAGTTCTTC.

This clone was observed a handful of times. The V and J genes are TRBV7-3 and TRBJ2-3; D is possibly TRBD1 (5 bases). The V gene's germline CDR1 is SGHTA and CDR2 FQGTGA. Trimming cost V 0 bases and J 12 bases, with 13 bases left between them. The CDR3 sequence is 13 residues long. DNA for the CDR3: TGTGCCAGCAGCTTAACGAGGCAGGGCCTACAGTATTTT. Amino acid sequence: CASSLTRQGLQYF.

The V call is TRBV5-4, the J call TRBJ1-2; tentatively, D is TRBD1 (5 bases). The CDR3 has 14 amino acids. The ends were cut back, 6 bases at V and 4 bases at J, with 16 bases in the middle. Germline CDR1 reads SGHNT; CDR2 reads YYREEE (reference sequence). CDR3: CASTRLEGPYGYTF. CDR3 DNA sequence: TGTGCCAGCACCAGGCTGGAGGGGCCCTATGGCTACACCTTC.

This chain joins TRBV19 and TRBJ1-5, with no clear D. The V and J ends lost 7 bases and 6 bases respectively, with 19 bases between them. This CDR3 has 15 residues. The germline CDR1 and CDR2 sequences are LNHDA and SQIVND (reference sequence). This CDR3 reads CASTLQRNEGQPQHF. CDR3 nucleotide sequence: TGTGCCAGTACCTTACAGAGGAACGAGGGTCAGCCCCAGCATTTT.

This clone came up a few times. The DNA for the CDR3 is TGTGCCAGCAGCTTAGGCCTAGCGGGAGGACTTCCCTACGAGCAGTACTTC. It specifies CASSLGLAGGLPYEQYF. The V gene is TRBV7-9, the J gene TRBJ2-7, with TRBD2 matching over 11 bases. CDR3 length equals 17 residues. The V gene end was trimmed by 1 base and the J gene end by 2 bases; junction bases not matched to a gene: 7. Per germline, CDR1 SEHNR and CDR2 FQNEAQ (reference sequence).

This clone has a handful of counts. The chain uses TRBV5-1 and TRBJ2-4; no firm D call. V was shortened by 0 bases and J by 8 bases, with 12 bases between the two germline ends. The CDR3 spans 14 residues. Germline values: CDR1 SGHRS, CDR2 YFSETQ. CDR3 nucleotides: TGCGCCAGCAGCTTGGCCCGGGTCGATGACATTCAGTACTTC. Encoded protein: CASSLARVDDIQYF.

The rearrangement joins TRBV29-1 to TRBJ2-2; either TRBD1 or TRBD2 may supply D (5 bases each). Trimming left V 6 bases short and J 0 bases short, with 17 bases between. From germline, CDR1 is SQVTM and CDR2 ANQGSEA. The CDR3 consists of 16 residues. The CDR3 DNA follows: TGCAGCGTCCACGACCCGGGACGGTCGAACACCGGGGAGCTGTTTTTT. It is translated as CSVHDPGRSNTGELFF.

The V gene is TRBV27, the J gene TRBJ1-1, with no clear D. The V gene's germline CDR1 is MNHEY and CDR2 SMNVEV (reference sequence). V was shortened by 6 bases and J by 0 bases, with 14 bases between the two germline ends. The CDR3 loop spans 15 amino acids. The CDR3 protein is CASRPGSNLNTEAFF. CDR3 DNA sequence: TGTGCCAGCAGACCCGGTTCCAACTTGAACACTGAAGCTTTCTTT.

The CDR3 region is CAWSWKGRGSSSYEQYF. Here the CDR3 DNA reads TGTGCCTGGAGTTGGAAGGGCAGGGGCTCGAGCTCCTACGAGCAGTACTTC. The genes are TRBV30 and TRBJ2-7; the D gene is possibly TRBD1 (6 bases). Germline assignment: CDR1 GTSNPN and CDR2 SVGIG (reference sequence). V was clipped by 2 bases and J by 0 bases, with 20 bases between them. The CDR3 length is 17 residues.

This clone turned up a few times. The rearrangement links TRBV5-4 to TRBJ2-1; maybe TRBD2 (6 bases). Between the trimmed V and J ends, which lost 1 base and 7 bases, there was a span of 18 bases. The CDR3 runs 16 residues. Per germline, CDR1 SGHNT and CDR2 YYREEE (reference sequence). The CDR3 nucleotides are TGTGCCAGCAGCTTGAGTACGGGAGCCTCCTGGAATGAGCAGTTCTTC. Translated, it gives CASSLSTGASWNEQFF. Together with reference TRBV5-4 and TRBJ2-1, the CDR3 gives the full variable domain: ETGVTQSPTHLIKTRGQQVTLRCSSQSGHNTVSWYQQALGQGPQFIFQYYREEENGRGNFPPRFSGLQFPNYSSELNVNALELDDSALYLCASSLSTGASWNEQFFGPGTRLTVL.

The chain couples TRBV6-1 to TRBJ2-5; maybe TRBD2 (6 bases). The CDR3 contains 14 residues. V lost 7 bases to trimming and J lost 5 bases, with 17 bases between them. Germline CDR1 reads MNHNS; CDR2 reads SASEGT. The CDR3 DNA reads TGTGCCAGCAAGCCCCCATGGGGGGTGGAGACCCAGTACTTC. This translates into CASKPPWGVETQYF.

The J gene is TRBJ2-1, the V gene TRBV7-9, with a possible D match to TRBD2 (5 bases). Germline V gene lookup returns CDR1 SEHNR and CDR2 FQNEAQ (reference sequence). The CDR3 length is 14 residues. Trimming took 5 bases from V and 8 from J, leaving 16 bases between them. The CDR3 is CASSRTLFGDEQFF. CDR3 coding DNA: TGTGCCAGCAGCCGGACTCTCTTCGGGGATGAGCAGTTCTTC.

V and J are TRBV6-5 and TRBJ2-7; 9 nucleotides line up with TRBD1. Trimming at V came to 6 bases and at J to 2 bases, leaving 5 bases not matched to a gene. Germline assignment: CDR1 MNHEY and CDR2 SVGAGI. CDR3 length equals 14 residues. The CDR3 region has the DNA TGTGCCAGCAGACAGGGGGCAGGGACCTACGAGCAGTACTTC. This encodes CASRQGAGTYEQYF.

This clone has more than one count but fewer than ten. The chain is built from TRBV29-1 and TRBJ1-5; the D is unclear. The germline V gene encodes CDR1 SQVTM and CDR2 ANQGSEA. The CDR3 is made up of 13 amino acids. The ends were cut back, 6 bases at V and 6 bases at J, with 15 bases in the middle. Written as DNA, the CDR3 is TGCAGCGTCGGCCTAGGGTCGGGTCAGCCCCAGCATTTT. Translation: CSVGLGSGQPQHF.

This clone came up a few times. The J gene is TRBJ2-1, the V gene TRBV19; 10 positions agree with TRBD1. This CDR3 is 15 amino acids long. With 6 bases clipped from V and 4 bases from J, the junction kept 6 bases outside the gene matches. Per the germline V gene, CDR1 is LNHDA and CDR2 is SQIVND (reference sequence). This chain's CDR3 is CASSPGTGVYNEQFF. The CDR3 DNA follows: TGTGCCAGTAGCCCCGGGACAGGGGTGTACAATGAGCAGTTCTTC.

In this sample, this clone turned up a few times. The J gene is TRBJ2-6, the V gene TRBV29-1; weak D call: TRBD1 (6 bases). The V and J ends lost 0 bases and 0 bases respectively, with 15 bases between them. This CDR3 is built from 18 residues. In germline, CDR1 is SQVTM, CDR2 ANQGSEA. CDR3 sequence (DNA): TGCAGCGTTGAAGATTCCCAGGGGAAGGTCTCTGGGGCCAACGTCCTGACTTTC. Translated: CSVEDSQGKVSGANVLTF.

V usage is TRBV9 and J usage is TRBJ1-1; D unclear. V was cut by 3 bases and J by 6 bases, with 15 bases left in between. The CDR3 loop spans 14 amino acids. Germline V gene lookup returns CDR1 SGDLS and CDR2 YYNGEE. CDR3 sequence reads: CASSAPIVTSEAFF. For the CDR3, the DNA is TGTGCCAGCAGCGCCCCCATAGTTACCTCTGAAGCTTTCTTT. The whole variable domain, filled in from reference TRBV9 and TRBJ1-1, reads DSGVTQTPKHLITATGQRVTLRCSPRSGDLSVYWYQQSLDQGLQFLIQYYNGEERAKGNILERFSAQQFPDLHSELNLSSLELGDSALYFCASSAPIVTSEAFFGQGTRLTVV.